These 8 T cell receptor beta chains originate from one sample sequenced in a study of shared clonotypes between healthy human individuals. TCRdb's table, derived via immunoSEQ multiplex PCR, lists solely in-frame clones and lacks some. The data hold approximately 1.4 million clones, with nearly 99% observed a single time. The sample consisted of naive CD4+ T cells sorted from blood. Subset reported: CD45RA+ positively selected. The receptors were gathered from a man aged 25 to 40 in good health.

The V call is TRBV5-6, the J call TRBJ2-7, with D perhaps matching TRBD1 (6 bases). Trimming took off 0 bases at V and 0 bases at J, with 10 bases between the two ends. This CDR3 is 15 amino acids long. Per germline, CDR1 SGHDT and CDR2 YYEEEE. The CDR3 loop is CASSLVSGDSYEQYF. In nucleotides, the CDR3 is TGTGCCAGCAGCTTGGTGTCAGGGGACTCCTACGAGCAGTACTTC.

The J gene is TRBJ2-7, the V gene TRBV28, with D perhaps TRBD1 or TRBD2 (5 bases each). V gave up 5 bases and J gave up 5 bases, with 13 bases separating them. The germline V gene encodes CDR1 MDHEN and CDR2 SYDVKM. The CDR3 totals 13 residues. The CDR3 here is CASSEGLVDEQYF. The CDR3 coding sequence is TGTGCCAGCAGTGAGGGGCTAGTGGACGAGCAGTACTTC. The full variable domain, with the rest looked up from reference TRBV28 and TRBJ2-7, is DVKVTQSSRYLVKRTGEKVFLECVQDMDHENMFWYRQDPGLGLRLIYFSYDVKMKEKGDIPEGYSVSREKKERFSLILESASTNQTSMYLCASSEGLVDEQYFGPGTRLTVT.

The rearrangement uses TRBV9 and TRBJ2-1; 8 bases agree with TRBD2. J lost 4 bases, V lost 3 bases, and 6 bases had no gene match. This CDR3 is 15 amino acids long. From germline, CDR1 is SGDLS and CDR2 YYNGEE. DNA of the CDR3: TGTGCCAGCAGCGAGGGGACGGGAGGGTACAATGAGCAGTTCTTC. Protein sequence: CASSEGTGGYNEQFF.

The chain combines TRBV7-2 with TRBJ2-7, with D tentatively TRBD1 (5 bases). The V and J ends lost 1 base and 2 bases respectively, with 9 bases between them. Germline loops: CDR1 SGHTA, CDR2 FQGNSA. The CDR3 consists of 14 residues. CDR3 in amino acids: CASSLEAGPYEQYF. The CDR3 coding sequence is TGTGCCAGCAGCTTAGAAGCAGGGCCCTACGAGCAGTACTTC.

DNA of the CDR3: TGTGCCAGCAGTGAGGAGGGGGCGTCCTATGGCTACACCTTC. Amino acid sequence: CASSEEGASYGYTF. The V gene is TRBV2, the J gene TRBJ1-2, with 7 bases matching TRBD1. This CDR3 is 14 amino acids long. J was trimmed by 4 bases and V by 3 bases; bases with no gene match: 5. Germline loops: CDR1 SNHLY, CDR2 FYNNEI.

The chain carries TRBV10-3 and TRBJ2-3, with 7 positions matching TRBD1. This CDR3 is built from 14 residues. J gave up 1 base and V 5 bases, and 3 bases lay outside the gene matches. The germline gives CDR1 ENHRY, CDR2 SYGVKD. The CDR3 DNA reads as TGTGCCATCAGTACAGGGGCCGGCACAGATACGCAGTATTTT. Protein product: CAISTGAGTDTQYF.

This clone was detected once. The chain carries TRBV29-1 and TRBJ2-3, with D possibly TRBD1 on 6 matching bases. Trimming took off 7 bases at V and 1 base at J, with 15 bases between the two ends. Germline V lookup: CDR1 SQVTM, CDR2 ANQGSEA. The CDR3 spans 14 residues. CDR3: CSAEGDTGTDTQYF. The CDR3 DNA follows: TGCAGCGCTGAGGGGGATACCGGCACAGATACGCAGTATTTT.

The chain employs TRBV27 and TRBJ2-7; D may be TRBD2 (6 bases). The length of the CDR3 is 16 residues. Germline-derived CDR1 and CDR2 are MNHEY and SMNVEV (reference sequence). Trimming took off 5 bases at V and 0 bases at J, with 17 bases between the two ends. CDR3 nucleotides: TGTGCCAGCAGTCGCCTGGGAGGTTACAGCTCCTACGAGCAGTACTTC. Its translation: CASSRLGGYSSYEQYF.